This T cell receptor (beta chain) comes out of a study of metastatic and nonmetastatic thyroid tumors. Thyroid surgery was preceded by no treatment in any patient. This clone appeared many times. The CDR3 runs to 16 residues. Germline V gene sequence: CDR1 MDHEN, CDR2 SYDVKM. V shed 5 bases and J shed 0 bases, with 14 bases lying between them. TCRdb re-processed the PCR reads through MiXCR. The table lists tens of thousands of clones, around 20% of them singletons. The clonotype originates from a female donor with papillary thyroid cancer or a benign thyroid nodule (not recorded which). Some clones in this sample may be carry-over from other donors' samples. The material sequenced was blood. The chain joins TRBV28 to TRBJ1-3, with D perhaps matching TRBD1 (5 bases). CDR3 region: CASSPPGVRSGNTIYF. The DNA of the CDR3 is TGTGCCAGCAGTCCCCCGGGGGTTCGCTCTGGAAACACCATATATTTT.